One sample yielded the 6 T cell receptor beta chains listed below, sequenced in a study of early T cells in non-severe SARS-CoV-2 infection. TCRdb analysed the 5' RACE reads with MiXCR anew, one entry per CDR3 protein. This sample has over 55,000 distinct CDR3 sequences; approximately 12% occur once, and the top ten carry roughly 1.3%. Sequencing was performed on whole blood. Receptors originate from an adult who was a healthcare worker with PCR-confirmed SARS-CoV-2 infection or an uninfected control (not recorded which).

Ten or more counts support this clonotype. The chain joins TRBV11-3 to TRBJ2-3; 9 bases are a match to TRBD1. The CDR3 runs to 14 residues. Germline V gene data show CDR1 as SGHNT and CDR2 as YENEEA. J was trimmed by 4 bases and V by 5 bases; bases with no gene match: 4. CDR3 region: CASSVDRGADTQYF. The CDR3 DNA sequence: TGTGCCAGCAGCGTGGACAGGGGAGCAGATACGCAGTATTTT.

Many counts were recorded for this clonotype. The J gene is TRBJ2-7, the V gene TRBV27, with 9 nucleotides matching TRBD1. After removal of 0 bases from V and 0 bases from J, the junction contained 6 bases not matched to a gene. The CDR3 contains 17 residues. Germline V gene data show CDR1 as MNHEY and CDR2 as SMNVEV (reference sequence). The DNA of the CDR3 is TGTGCCAGCAGTTTATCAGCAGGACAGGGGTCCTCCTACGAGCAGTACTTC. This gives the protein CASSLSAGQGSSYEQYF.

There are many counts of this clonotype. The chain uses TRBV27 and TRBJ2-7; 7 bases are shared with TRBD1. This CDR3 contains 15 residues. CDR1 and CDR2 (germline): MNHEY, SMNVEV (reference sequence). V was clipped by 4 bases and J by 3 bases; unmatched bases: 9. The CDR3 loop reads CASSWAGTENYEQYF. As DNA, the CDR3 is TGTGCCAGCAGTTGGGCCGGGACAGAGAACTACGAGCAGTACTTC.

This clonotype was seen many times. The chain recombines TRBV6-1 with TRBJ2-7; 8 bases align to TRBD1. CDR3 length equals 14 residues. Germline V CDR1 and CDR2: MNHNS, SASEGT. V lost 8 bases, J lost 2 bases, and 8 bases stayed unmatched. The CDR3, as DNA: TGTGCCAGCGGCCGGACAGGGCCCCCCTACGAGCAGTACTTC. It translates to CASGRTGPPYEQYF.

At least ten counts were recorded for this clonotype. V usage is TRBV29-1 and J usage is TRBJ1-1, with unresolved D. The CDR3 consists of 11 residues. Germline CDR1 is SQVTM and CDR2 is ANQGSEA. Trimming pared 3 bases from V and 0 bases from J, leaving 2 bases between. The CDR3 region has the DNA TGCAGCGTTGAGATGAACACTGAAGCTTTCTTT. Translated: CSVEMNTEAFF.

In its sample, this clonotype was seen many times. The V call is TRBV5-6, the J call TRBJ2-3, with D unclear. V was pared by 2 bases and J by 5 bases, with 15 bases between. Germline V CDR1 and CDR2: SGHDT, YYEEEE. CDR3 length: 15 residues. The CDR3 sequence: CASSFRLPLGDTQYF. The CDR3 coding sequence is TGTGCCAGCAGCTTTAGACTGCCTCTCGGAGATACGCAGTATTTT.